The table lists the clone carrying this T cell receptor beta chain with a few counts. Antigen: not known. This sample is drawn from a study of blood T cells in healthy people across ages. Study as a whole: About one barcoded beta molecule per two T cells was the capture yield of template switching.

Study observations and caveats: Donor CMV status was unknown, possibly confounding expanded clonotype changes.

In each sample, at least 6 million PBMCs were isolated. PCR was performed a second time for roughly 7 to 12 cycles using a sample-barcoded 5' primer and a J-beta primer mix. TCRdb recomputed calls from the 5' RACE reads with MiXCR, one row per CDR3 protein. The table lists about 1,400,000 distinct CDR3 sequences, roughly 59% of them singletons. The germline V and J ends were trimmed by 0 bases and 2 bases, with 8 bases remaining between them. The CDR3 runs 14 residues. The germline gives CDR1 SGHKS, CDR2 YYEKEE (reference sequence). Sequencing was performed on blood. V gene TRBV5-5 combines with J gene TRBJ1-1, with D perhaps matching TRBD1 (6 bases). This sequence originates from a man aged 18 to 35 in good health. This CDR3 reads CASSLVDSNTEAFF. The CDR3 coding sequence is TGTGCCAGCAGCTTGGTGGACAGTAACACTGAAGCTTTCTTT.